These 17 T cell receptor beta chains were all obtained from the same sample, sequenced in a study of cytomegalovirus exposure and HLA in healthy donors. The PCR had 60 Vbeta and 13 Jbeta primers. Clones were read by immunoSEQ multiplex PCR, and TCRdb kept only the in-frame ones, dropping some. The table lists 99,000 or so clones, 13% to 15% of them singletons, with more than 0.8% in the top ten. Sequenced input: PBMCs. The source of these receptors is a female donor in good health and CMV-seronegative.

Only a few counts were recorded for this clone. The J gene is TRBJ1-6, the V gene TRBV6-5; 10 positions agree with TRBD1. Germline V lookup: CDR1 MNHEY, CDR2 SVGAGI. Trimming took 6 bases from V and 7 from J; bases not matched to a gene: 3. CDR3 length: 14 residues. DNA for the CDR3: TGTGCCAGCAGAGGACAGGGGGGAAATTCACCCCTCCACTTT. Amino acid sequence: CASRGQGGNSPLHF.

This clone occurred a few times. The V and J genes are TRBV5-6 and TRBJ1-1; a weak D match, TRBD1 (6 bases). V was pared by 3 bases and J by 5 bases, with 23 bases between. This CDR3 is built from 17 residues. The germline V gene has CDR1 SGHDT and CDR2 YYEEEE. The CDR3 DNA reads as TGTGCCAGCAGCTCCCTTGGGGGACACCTTCTTCGGACTGAAGCTTTCTTT. Its translation is CASSSLGGHLLRTEAFF.

This clone was observed a handful of times. This chain uses TRBV6-5 with TRBJ2-1; TRBD2 matches at 10 bases. CDR1 is MNHEY, CDR2 SVGAGI, per germline. The CDR3 is made up of 15 amino acids. J was trimmed by 4 bases and V by 6 bases; bases with no gene match: 6. The CDR3 loop is CASSPLAGKYNEQFF. The CDR3 DNA is TGTGCCAGCAGCCCACTAGCGGGGAAATACAATGAGCAGTTCTTC.

This clone was found a few times. This chain connects TRBV5-6 to TRBJ1-2, with 10 bases lining up with TRBD1. This CDR3 has 16 residues. V lost 4 bases and J lost 4; bases outside the gene matches: 10. Germline V CDR1 and CDR2: SGHDT, YYEEEE. CDR3 region: CASSRHGTGDLYGYTF. DNA for the CDR3: TGTGCCAGCAGCCGTCACGGGACAGGGGACCTCTATGGCTACACCTTC.

This clone was counted only a few times. The chain uses TRBV12-5 and TRBJ2-5, with no clear D. V lost 5 bases and J lost 5, with 15 bases in between. The CDR3 totals 14 residues. From germline, CDR1 is LGHNT and CDR2 FRNRAP. Written as DNA, the CDR3 is TGTGCTAGTGGTCCTCCTCGTCCTCTGGAGACCCAGTACTTC. The encoded protein is CASGPPRPLETQYF.

The chain recombines TRBV4-2 with TRBJ2-7; D gene ambiguous. V was trimmed by 0 bases and J by 2 bases, leaving 14 bases between them. The CDR3 length is 16 residues. CDR1 is LGHNA, CDR2 YNFKEQ, per germline. This chain's CDR3 is CASSQDRSGLTYEQYF. Written as DNA, the CDR3 is TGTGCCAGCAGCCAAGATCGTTCGGGTTTGACCTACGAGCAGTACTTC.

The chain links TRBV7-3 to TRBJ2-3; 8 positions match TRBD2. The germline V gene encodes CDR1 SGHTA and CDR2 FQGTGA. The J segment lost 4 bases and the V segment lost 1 base, leaving 4 bases of the junction unmatched. The CDR3 loop spans 15 amino acids. CDR3 sequence reads: CASSLRGLVSDTQYF. The CDR3 DNA follows: TGTGCCAGCAGCTTAAGGGGACTAGTGTCAGATACGCAGTATTTT.

This clone was counted a few times. The chain links TRBV2 to TRBJ1-2, with 8 positions matching TRBD1. The germline V gene has CDR1 SNHLY and CDR2 FYNNEI. CDR3 size: 11 residues. The J segment lost 8 bases and the V segment lost 7 bases, leaving 3 bases of the junction unmatched. CDR3 bases: TGTGCCAGCAACAGGGGGGAGGGCTACACCTTC. Its translation: CASNRGEGYTF. The full variable domain, in which reference TRBV2 and TRBJ1-2 provide the parts outside the CDR3, is EPEVTQTPSHQVTQMGQEVILRCVPISNHLYFYWYRQILGQKVEFLVSFYNNEISEKSEIFDDQFSVERPDGSNFTLKIRSTKLEDSAMYFCASNRGEGYTFGSGTRLTVV.

V and J are TRBV19 and TRBJ1-2; D gene uncertain. Germline lookup yields CDR1 LNHDA and CDR2 SQIVND (reference sequence). V lost 6 bases and J lost 6, with 17 bases in between. This CDR3 has 14 amino acids. The CDR3 protein is CASRETSAYDGYTF. In DNA form, the CDR3 reads TGTGCCAGTAGGGAGACTTCGGCATATGATGGCTACACCTTC.

This clone was picked up a small number of times. V and J are TRBV6-1 and TRBJ1-5, with 10 bases fitting TRBD1. Germline V gives CDR1 MNHNS, CDR2 SASEGT. This CDR3 spans 14 amino acids. Trimming at V came to 4 bases and at J to 5 bases, leaving 2 bases not matched to a gene. CDR3: CASSGDRGHQPQHF. In DNA form, the CDR3 reads TGTGCCAGCAGTGGTGACAGGGGGCATCAGCCCCAGCATTTT.

The chain combines TRBV7-2 with TRBJ2-7; 7 nucleotides agree with TRBD1. V shed 4 bases, J shed 2 bases, and the junction held 8 bases outside the gene matches. The CDR3 is 15 amino acids. Per the germline V gene, CDR1 is SGHTA and CDR2 is FQGNSA. The CDR3 reads CASSSRSTGPYEQYF. CDR3 coding DNA: TGTGCCAGCAGCTCGAGATCGACAGGGCCCTACGAGCAGTACTTC.

This clone has a handful of counts. The chain links TRBV19 to TRBJ1-5; 8 bases map to TRBD1. Trimming cost V 6 bases and J 6 bases; bases outside gene matches: 10. The CDR3 covers 15 residues. CDR1 and CDR2 (germline): LNHDA, SQIVND (reference sequence). For the CDR3, the DNA is TGTGCCAGTAGACTGATTGAGACAGGGGCTCAGCCCCAGCATTTT. Its protein product is CASRLIETGAQPQHF.

This clone appeared a few times. CDR3 sequence (DNA): TGTGCCAGCAGCTTGTTAGATCAGGCAGACACTGAAGCTTTCTTT. Translating gives CASSLLDQADTEAFF. J is TRBJ1-1 and V is TRBV5-4; no clear D. CDR1 is SGHNT and CDR2 is YYREEE in the germline V gene (reference sequence). Deletions cut 1 base from V and 3 bases from J, with 13 bases between. The CDR3 runs to 15 residues. Full variable domain (rest looked up from reference TRBV5-4 and TRBJ1-1): ETGVTQSPTHLIKTRGQQVTLRCSSQSGHNTVSWYQQALGQGPQFIFQYYREEENGRGNFPPRFSGLQFPNYSSELNVNALELDDSALYLCASSLLDQADTEAFFGQGTRLTVV.

The rearrangement uses TRBV25-1 and TRBJ1-5, with 8 bases that match TRBD1. V dropped 2 bases and J dropped 7; count of bases not matched to a gene: 16. Germline V gene lookup returns CDR1 MGHDK and CDR2 SYGVNS. The CDR3 has 18 amino acids. In DNA, the CDR3 is TGTGCCAGCAGTGAACATATCGGACAAAGACAGGGGCGACAGCCCCAGCATTTT. It encodes CASSEHIGQRQGRQPQHF.

The genes are TRBV11-1 and TRBJ2-2; 9 bases line up with TRBD2. The CDR3 totals 16 residues. Germline values: CDR1 SGHAT, CDR2 FQDESV (reference sequence). V lost 5 bases to trimming and J lost 0 bases; unmatched junction nucleotides: 4. The DNA for the CDR3 is TGTGCCAGCAGCCGCAGACTAGCGGCGAACACCGGGGAGCTGTTTTTT. This encodes CASSRRLAANTGELFF.

This clone was picked up a small number of times. CDR3 nucleotides: TGTGCCAGCAGCCCACGGGACAAAACGGGGACCGGGGAGCTGTTTTTT. The encoded protein is CASSPRDKTGTGELFF. The V gene is TRBV4-2, the J gene TRBJ2-2; D is possibly TRBD1 (6 bases). CDR3 size: 16 residues. The V end lost 4 bases, the J end lost 5 bases, and 17 bases lay between the germline ends. Germline V gives CDR1 LGHNA, CDR2 YNFKEQ.

V and J are TRBV6-5 and TRBJ2-1; 8 bases are shared with TRBD2. Germline CDR1 and CDR2: MNHEY and SVGAGI. The V segment lost 5 bases and the J segment 1 base; nucleotides outside the gene matches: 4. The CDR3 extends over 15 amino acids. In DNA, the CDR3 is TGTGCCAGCAGTAAGGCGGGGGGATCCTACAATGAGCAGTTCTTC. Translation: CASSKAGGSYNEQFF.